The following is a T cell receptor (beta chain) sequence with its context. Its specificity is not known. This specimen comes from a study of shared clonotypes between healthy human individuals. Findings of the study overall: Collection of samples was limited to blood; tissue repertoires likely differ.

The germline V and J ends were trimmed by 5 bases and 1 base, with 7 bases remaining between them. This CDR3 comprises 13 residues. CDR1 is MDHEN, CDR2 SYDVKM, per germline. Clones were sequenced by immunoSEQ multiplex PCR, and TCRdb holds only the in-frame ones, with some missing. The sample has about 1.1 million clones; around 77% are singletons. This chain links TRBV28 with TRBJ2-3; D ambiguous. The TCR comes from a man younger than 30 in good health. Some clones in this sample may be carry-over from other donors' samples. The sequenced sample was memory CD4+ T cells from PBMCs. The sample's subset: CD45RA-negative fraction. The CDR3 bases are TGTGCCAGCAGTGATACAGGCACAGATACGCAGTATTTT. The encoded protein is CASSDTGTDTQYF.